This T cell receptor (beta chain) is from a study of OX40 agonist ivuxolimab in advanced cancers. About the study: The study reported partial responses in three patients: one hepatocellular carcinoma, two cutaneous melanoma.

This CDR3 spans 16 amino acids. TCRdb keeps only in-frame clones here, not all; method: immunoSEQ multiplex PCR. The sample has tens of thousands of clones; 85% to 90% are singletons. V and J are TRBV21-1 and TRBJ1-1. TRBV21-1 is labeled a pseudogene. This TCR derives from an adult with an advanced solid tumor such as melanoma, head and neck, liver or kidney cancer. The sequencing here drew on CD4+ or CD8+ T cells sorted from blood, taken in a trial of the OX40 agonist ivuxolimab. CDR3 in DNA: TGTGCCAGCAGCAAATCCCGAGGGACGTGGGACACTGAAGCTTTCTTT. Its translation is CASSKSRGTWDTEAFF.